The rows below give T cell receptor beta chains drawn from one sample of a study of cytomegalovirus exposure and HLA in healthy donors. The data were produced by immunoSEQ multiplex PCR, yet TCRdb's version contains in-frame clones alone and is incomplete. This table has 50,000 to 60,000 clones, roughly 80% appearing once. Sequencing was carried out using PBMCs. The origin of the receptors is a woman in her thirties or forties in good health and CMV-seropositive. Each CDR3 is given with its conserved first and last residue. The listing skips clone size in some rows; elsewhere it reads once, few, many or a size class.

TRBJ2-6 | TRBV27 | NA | CASSRGIAGGSSGANVLTF
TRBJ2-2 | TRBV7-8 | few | CASLLLASGGTGELFF
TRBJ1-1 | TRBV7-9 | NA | CASSLDKDEAFF
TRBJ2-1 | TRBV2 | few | CASRLLAGGFYNEQFF
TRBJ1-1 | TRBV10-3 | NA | CAISEPAGDTEAFF
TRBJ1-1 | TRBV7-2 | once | CASSPVRTGVTEAFF
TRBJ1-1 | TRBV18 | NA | CASSPLSGTGSEAFF
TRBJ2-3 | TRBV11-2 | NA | CASSLPTSGGADTQYF
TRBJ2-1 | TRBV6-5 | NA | CASSYSSSGRGDEQFF
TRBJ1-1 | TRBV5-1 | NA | CASSLGGKNTEAFF
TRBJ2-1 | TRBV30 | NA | CAWSGGGDNEQFF
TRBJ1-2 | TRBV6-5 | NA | CASSVRGPYGYTF
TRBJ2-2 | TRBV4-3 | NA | CASSRGTGKTGELFF
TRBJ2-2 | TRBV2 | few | CASKLAGTPGGELFF
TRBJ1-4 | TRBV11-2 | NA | CASSFSGTTNEKLFF
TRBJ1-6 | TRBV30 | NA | CAWSVRIQAQLPLHF